The clone carrying this TCR beta chain was detected only once. The antigen remains undetermined. The source of the sample is a study of cytomegalovirus exposure and HLA in healthy donors. Findings of the study overall: In an earlier analysis, productive rearrangement rates for most beta V segments clustered near 87% or 30%. Most subjects' HLA-A and HLA-B alleles were reportedly predicted from TCR beta sequences.

Primers included in the PCR were 60 Vbeta and 13 Jbeta primers. The table came from immunoSEQ multiplex PCR; TCRdb's copy has only in-frame clones and leaves some out. Altogether about 110,000 clones are present, 60% to 80% being singletons, with the ten largest covering more than 2%. V was pared by 8 bases and J by 2 bases, with 14 bases between. The CDR3 contains 14 residues. CDR1 MNHNS and CDR2 SASEGT come from the germline V gene. J is TRBJ2-3 and V is TRBV6-1, with D perhaps TRBD2 (5 bases). Source material: PBMCs. The receptor was derived from a man in his forties or fifties in good health and CMV-seronegative. This CDR3 reads CASAAGVATDTQYF. CDR3 bases: TGTGCCAGCGCGGCCGGGGTTGCCACAGATACGCAGTATTTT.